Following are 8 T cell receptor beta chains from one sample sequenced in a study of T cell responses to AZD1222 COVID-19 vaccine. The repertoire was sequenced with immunoSEQ multiplex PCR; TCRdb's copy has only in-frame clones and lacks some. The sample includes 65,000 to 90,000 clones, 86% of them seen just once. The source was peripheral blood, collected on day 0 of AZD1222 vaccination. The origin of the receptors is an adult in good health.

In nucleotides, the CDR3 is TGCGCCACCCAGTGGAGGTTGTGTTTTATCGATCAGCCCCAGCATTTT. Its protein product is CATQWRLCFIDQPQHF. This sequence joins TRBV10-2 and TRBJ1-5; D is uncertain. The CDR3 has 16 residues. Trimming pared 10 bases from V and 5 bases from J, leaving 24 bases between. Germline V gene sequence: CDR1 WSHSY, CDR2 SAAADI.

The chain combines TRBV3-1 (or the pseudogene TRBV3-2) with TRBJ1-1, with 7 nucleotides matching TRBD1. The CDR3 spans 13 residues. CDR1 and CDR2 (germline): LGHDT, YNNKEL (reference sequence). With 4 bases clipped from V and 10 bases from J, the junction kept 9 bases outside the gene matches. The CDR3 DNA sequence: TGTGCCAGCAGCCGACAGGGAGGGCTCGGAGCTTTCTTT. Translating it yields CASSRQGGLGAFF.

The chain couples TRBV27 to TRBJ1-1; D may be TRBD1 (6 bases). Germline V CDR1 and CDR2: MNHEY, SMNVEV (reference sequence). Trimming cost V 5 bases and J 6 bases, with 16 bases left between them. This CDR3 contains 14 residues. CDR3 nucleotide sequence: TGTGCCAGCAGTCCTTTTCCGGGGGCGGCTGAAGCTTTCTTT. Its protein is CASSPFPGAAEAFF.

V gene TRBV7-2 combines with J gene TRBJ1-5; TRBD1 is a possible D gene (6 bases). Germline CDR1 is SGHTA and CDR2 is FQGNSA. CDR3 length: 15 residues. V shed 5 bases and J shed 4 bases, with 15 bases lying between them. CDR3 coding DNA: TGTGCCAGCAGCCCAAGGGGGGGCGGTAATCAGCCCCAGCATTTT. It translates to CASSPRGGGNQPQHF.

This rearrangement joins TRBV7-2 to TRBJ1-1; D gene uncertain. The CDR3 spans 13 residues. Germline loops: CDR1 SGHTA, CDR2 FQGNSA. The V end lost 3 bases, the J end lost 0 bases, and 5 bases lay between the germline ends. In nucleotides, the CDR3 is TGTGCCAGCAGCTTTGGCTTGAACACTGAAGCTTTCTTT. Protein product: CASSFGLNTEAFF.

This chain links TRBV29-1 with TRBJ1-1, with D unclear. Trimming pared 0 bases from V and 1 base from J, leaving 9 bases between. CDR1 SQVTM and CDR2 ANQGSEA come from the germline V gene. This CDR3 comprises 14 residues. CDR3 region: CSVEESVWNTEAFF. The CDR3, as DNA: TGCAGCGTTGAAGAGTCTGTGTGGAACACTGAAGCTTTCTTT.

The chain employs TRBV12-3 or TRBV12-4 and TRBJ2-1, with unresolved D. This CDR3 comprises 11 residues. Trimming pared 3 bases from V and 9 bases from J, leaving 6 bases between. DNA of the CDR3: TGTGCCAGCAGTTTCTTGGTTGAGCAGTTCTTC. This codes for CASSFLVEQFF.

J is TRBJ1-5 and V is TRBV7-9, with TRBD1 matching over 7 bases. This CDR3 contains 14 residues. Germline V gene lookup returns CDR1 SEHNR and CDR2 FQNEAQ (reference sequence). V gave up 5 bases and J gave up 4 bases; unmatched junction bases: 5. The CDR3 loop is CASSAGTDNQPQHF. CDR3 nucleotides: TGTGCCAGCAGCGCCGGGACAGATAATCAGCCCCAGCATTTT.